Shown below are 16 T cell receptor beta chains from a single sample sequenced in a study of cytomegalovirus exposure and HLA in healthy donors. The PCR contained 60 Vbeta and 13 Jbeta primers. Generated by immunoSEQ multiplex PCR, the TCRdb table keeps only in-frame clones and is missing some. This sample yields 130,000 or so clones, of which more than 70% are seen a single time; 0.75% to 0.95% belongs to the top ten. The sequencing sample was made of PBMCs. The receptor source for this set is a woman aged 55-70 years in good health and CMV-seronegative.

The V call is TRBV5-1, the J call TRBJ1-1; D uncertain. The V gene's germline CDR1 is SGHRS and CDR2 YFSETQ. CDR3 length equals 12 residues. V was pared by 7 bases and J by 7 bases, with 14 bases between. The CDR3 DNA follows: TGCGCCAGCCGCCAGTCAGGTGGTGAAGCTTTCTTT. Its translation: CASRQSGGEAFF.

The chain links TRBV19 to TRBJ2-5; TRBD1 matches at 8 bases. The J call may not be correct, given that the DNA end is closer to TRBJ2-7. This CDR3 is 13 amino acids long. Germline V gives CDR1 LNHDA, CDR2 SQIVND (reference sequence). This CDR3 is CASRTGSSYEQYF. CDR3 bases: TGTGCCAGCCGGACAGGGTCCTCCTACGAGCAGTACTTC.

This clone has just a few counts. This chain links TRBV18 with TRBJ1-5; 9 bases are shared with TRBD1. With 4 bases clipped from V and 4 bases from J, the junction kept 5 bases outside the gene matches. The CDR3 is 15 amino acids. Germline V gene sequence: CDR1 KGHSH, CDR2 LQKENI. In nucleotides, the CDR3 is TGTGCCAGCTCACAACCGGGGACAGGGAATCAGCCCCAGCATTTT. Amino acids: CASSQPGTGNQPQHF. The whole variable domain, filled in from reference TRBV18 and TRBJ1-5, reads NAGVMQNPRHLVRRRGQEARLRCSPMKGHSHVYWYRQLPEEGLKFMVYLQKENIIDESGMPKERFSAEFPKEGPSILRIQQVVRGDSAAYFCASSQPGTGNQPQHFGDGTRLSIL.

The chain is built from TRBV7-3 and TRBJ2-3; 13 nucleotides agree with TRBD2. V shed 4 bases, J shed 4 bases, and the junction held 5 bases outside the gene matches. Germline V gives CDR1 SGHTA, CDR2 FQGTGA. This CDR3 is 16 amino acids long. The CDR3 DNA reads TGTGCCAGCAGCTCGGGACTAGCGGGAAGGGCAGATACGCAGTATTTT. Its protein product is CASSSGLAGRADTQYF.

This clone was observed once. The chain uses TRBV19 and TRBJ2-1, with D maybe TRBD1 (6 bases). Looked up from germline, CDR1 is LNHDA and CDR2 is SQIVND (reference sequence). Trimming left V 10 bases short and J 7 bases short, with 11 bases between. CDR3 length: 11 residues. The CDR3 bases are TGTGCCACATCACAGGGAAATGAGCAGTTCTTC. This sequence encodes CATSQGNEQFF. The full variable domain, rest sourced from reference TRBV19 and TRBJ2-1, is DGGITQSPKYLFRKEGQNVTLSCEQNLNHDAMYWYRQDPGQGLRLIYYSQIVNDFQKGDIAEGYSVSREKKESFPLTVTSAQKNPTAFYLCATSQGNEQFFGPGTRLTVL.

This rearrangement joins TRBV28 to TRBJ1-4; possible D gene TRBD1, 6 bases. Trimming cost V 3 bases and J 0 bases, with 11 bases left between them. The CDR3 consists of 16 residues. Germline V gives CDR1 MDHEN, CDR2 SYDVKM. This CDR3 is CASSFWDISTNEKLFF. CDR3 coding DNA: TGTGCCAGCAGTTTCTGGGACATCTCAACTAATGAAAAACTGTTTTTT.

The V and J genes are TRBV28 and TRBJ2-1, with 11 bases identical to TRBD2. V trimming: 4 bases; J trimming: 7 bases; junction bases outside the gene matches: 6. Germline CDR1 and CDR2: MDHEN and SYDVKM. This CDR3 spans 15 amino acids. For the CDR3, the DNA is TGTGCCAGCAGTTCACCGGGACTAGCGGCAAATGAGCAGTTCTTC. Translated: CASSSPGLAANEQFF.

This clone was found a few times. In DNA form, the CDR3 reads TGCGCCAGCAGCTGGAGGGGGGGGATTGAGCAGTTCTTC. Protein: CASSWRGGIEQFF. The chain uses TRBV5-1 and TRBJ2-1; a possible D gene is TRBD2 (7 bases). Trimming left V 3 bases short and J 9 bases short, with 13 bases between. The CDR3 totals 13 residues. The germline V gene has CDR1 SGHRS and CDR2 YFSETQ.

This clone was counted between two and nine times. The chain employs TRBV5-6 and TRBJ1-3, with D hard to call. The CDR3 runs to 13 residues. Germline CDR1 and CDR2: SGHDT and YYEEEE. Deletions cut 2 bases from V and 0 bases from J, with 3 bases between. Here the CDR3 reads CASSFGSGNTIYF. The CDR3 coding sequence is TGTGCCAGCAGCTTCGGCTCTGGAAACACCATATATTTT.

The chain links TRBV10-1 to TRBJ2-7; 9 nucleotides line up with TRBD2. In germline, CDR1 is WNHNN, CDR2 SYGVQD (reference sequence). The V and J ends lost 2 bases and 0 bases, in that order; junction bases with no gene match: 5. This CDR3 contains 16 residues. The CDR3 nucleotides read TGCGCCAGCAGTGAGGGTGTTAGCGGGAGCTCCTACGAGCAGTACTTC. It translates to CASSEGVSGSSYEQYF.

This clone was found once. The rearrangement links TRBV27 to TRBJ2-7; 7 bases agree with TRBD1. V lost 0 bases, J lost 2 bases, and 7 bases stayed unmatched. CDR1 is MNHEY, CDR2 SMNVEV, per germline (reference sequence). The CDR3 has 16 residues. The CDR3 spells CASSLSGGDPPYEQYF. In nucleotides, the CDR3 is TGTGCCAGCAGTTTATCAGGGGGCGATCCGCCCTACGAGCAGTACTTC.

This chain connects TRBV27 to TRBJ2-7; a possible D gene is TRBD1 (5 bases). The CDR3 has 14 amino acids. CDR1 is MNHEY and CDR2 is SMNVEV in the germline V gene (reference sequence). V was shortened by 4 bases and J by 0 bases, with 10 bases between the two germline ends. The CDR3 protein is CASSYKGVSYEQYF. CDR3 nucleotide sequence: TGTGCCAGCAGTTATAAAGGGGTCTCCTACGAGCAGTACTTC.

The rearrangement joins TRBV2 to TRBJ1-6; no firm D call. Germline V lookup: CDR1 SNHLY, CDR2 FYNNEI. The CDR3 totals 14 residues. V was shortened by 6 bases and J by 5 bases, with 11 bases between the two germline ends. CDR3 DNA sequence: TGTGCCAGCAGGGGCAGCACGAATAATTCACCCCTCCACTTT. Residues: CASRGSTNNSPLHF. Filled out from reference TRBV2 and TRBJ1-6, the complete variable domain reads EPEVTQTPSHQVTQMGQEVILRCVPISNHLYFYWYRQILGQKVEFLVSFYNNEISEKSEIFDDQFSVERPDGSNFTLKIRSTKLEDSAMYFCASRGSTNNSPLHFGNGTRLTVT.

The gene calls are TRBV5-1 and TRBJ2-7, with TRBD2 identical over 11 bases. CDR1 is SGHRS, CDR2 YFSETQ, per germline. The junction had 8 bases not matched to a gene; V was cut back by 2 bases and J by 4 bases. The CDR3 is 16 residues long. The CDR3 here is CASSFNIAGGPYEQYF. The CDR3, as DNA: TGCGCCAGCAGCTTCAACATAGCGGGAGGGCCGTACGAGCAGTACTTC.

The table lists this clone with a count of one. The chain recombines TRBV5-1 with TRBJ2-1, with D perhaps TRBD2 (6 bases). V was shortened by 2 bases and J by 9 bases, with 18 bases between the two germline ends. The germline V gene encodes CDR1 SGHRS and CDR2 YFSETQ. This CDR3 has 15 residues. The CDR3 region has the DNA TGCGCCAGCAGCTTATTGACTAGAAGGGGCGGTGAGCAGTTCTTC. It yields the protein CASSLLTRRGGEQFF.

V gene TRBV28 combines with J gene TRBJ2-4; D possibly corresponds to TRBD2 (7 bases). Germline values: CDR1 MDHEN, CDR2 SYDVKM. The CDR3 is 14 residues long. Deletions cut 2 bases from V and 8 bases from J, with 13 bases between. CDR3 region: CASSLRGGGDIQYF. CDR3 coding DNA: TGTGCCAGCAGTTTACGGGGAGGGGGGGACATTCAGTACTTC.